This entry concerns a single TCR beta chain. What it recognizes is unknown. This record comes from a study of shared clonotypes between healthy human individuals. In the sorted-subset replicate PCRs, 150 to 200 ng DNA, 29,000 or so T cell genomes, was used. This table comes from immunoSEQ multiplex PCR, and its TCRdb copy is limited to in-frame clones, with some not included. The sample yields 2 million to 2.5 million clones, 85% to 95% seen once. Whole-study results and caveats: A few donors shared approximately 5% of their naive CD4 clonotypes.

Between the trimmed V and J ends, which lost 10 bases and 5 bases, there was a span of 11 bases. Germline assignment: CDR1 LNHDA and CDR2 SQIVND (reference sequence). This CDR3 is 11 amino acids long. Sequenced: naive CD4+ T cells from PBMCs. The subset denotes: CD45RA+ positively selected. The origin of this receptor is a man between 18 and 29 years old in good health. Some clones in this sample may be carry-over from other donors' samples. This chain links TRBV19 with TRBJ2-5; the D is unclear. CDR3 bases: TGTGCCACCCGACTCTATGAGACCCAGTACTTC. Residues: CATRLYETQYF.